One and the same sample provided the 23 T cell receptor beta chains below, sequenced in a study of blood T cell repertoires in COVID-19. Profiling relied on immunoSEQ multiplex PCR, and the TCRdb table lists in-frame clones only, not all of them. The sample lists about 170,000 clones; around 85% were seen once. Sample: peripheral blood. These receptors were obtained from a man in his fifties or sixties who had recovered from COVID-19.

The chain recombines TRBV11-3 with TRBJ2-1; 12 nucleotides agree with TRBD2. From germline, CDR1 is SGHNT and CDR2 YENEEA. V lost 5 bases and J lost 4; bases outside the gene matches: 9. The CDR3 runs 17 residues. The CDR3 DNA is TGTGCCAGCAGCGGACTAGCGGGGTCGGGTGAATACAATGAGCAGTTCTTC. This encodes CASSGLAGSGEYNEQFF.

There are a few counts of this clone. J is TRBJ2-6 and V is TRBV7-3; D perhaps matches TRBD1 (5 bases). The CDR3 extends over 16 amino acids. V lost 1 base and J lost 1, with 8 bases in between. Germline CDR1 is SGHTA and CDR2 is FQGTGA. In DNA, the CDR3 is TGTGCCAGCAGCTTAAATTCAGGGTCTGGGGCCAACGTCCTGACTTTC. It specifies CASSLNSGSGANVLTF.

This clone was detected only a few times. The chain couples TRBV14 to TRBJ1-2; D not certain. Germline V lookup: CDR1 SGHDN, CDR2 FVKESK. V was pared by 0 bases and J by 9 bases, with 8 bases between. CDR3 length equals 12 residues. The CDR3, as DNA: TGTGCCAGCAGCCAAGATCGCGAACGCTACACCTTC. It is translated as CASSQDRERYTF.

V and J are TRBV3-1 (or the pseudogene TRBV3-2) and TRBJ1-5; D is ambiguous. Germline CDR1 reads LGHDT; CDR2 reads YNNKEL (reference sequence). Trimming removed 0 bases at V and 0 bases at J, with 6 bases between. CDR3 length: 15 amino acids. The DNA of the CDR3 is TGTGCCAGCAGCCAAGAGGTCAGTAGCAATCAGCCCCAGCATTTT. Its translation is CASSQEVSSNQPQHF.

The genes are TRBV19 and TRBJ2-6; TRBD1 aligns across 7 bases. V trimming: 6 bases; J trimming: 4 bases; junction bases outside the gene matches: 3. Germline CDR1 reads LNHDA; CDR2 reads SQIVND (reference sequence). The CDR3 spans 14 residues. The CDR3 here is CASRTGTGANVLTF. The DNA for the CDR3 is TGTGCCAGTAGGACAGGGACCGGGGCCAACGTCCTGACTTTC.

The genes are TRBV24-1 and TRBJ2-1, with TRBD2 matching 8 bases. Germline trimming cut 4 bases from V and 4 bases from J; bases unmatched to any gene: 8. CDR3 length: 16 residues. Germline loops: CDR1 KGHDR, CDR2 SFDVKD. The CDR3 reads CATSDARAGEYNEQFF. CDR3 bases: TGTGCCACCAGTGACGCCCGAGCGGGGGAATACAATGAGCAGTTCTTC.

This chain uses TRBV12-3 or TRBV12-4 with TRBJ1-2; no clear D. The CDR3 extends over 13 amino acids. V gave up 3 bases and J gave up 4 bases, with 9 bases separating them. The CDR3 protein is CASSFEGSYGYTF. In nucleotides, the CDR3 is TGTGCCAGCAGTTTTGAGGGAAGCTATGGCTACACCTTC.

V and J are TRBV7-6 and TRBJ2-7; 8 nucleotides align to TRBD1. The V gene's germline CDR1 is SGHVS and CDR2 FNYEAQ. The CDR3 sequence is 15 residues long. Unmatched junction bases numbered 6, after V lost 2 bases and J lost 3 bases. Here the CDR3 DNA reads TGTGCCAGCAGCTTACAGGGGGCGGTCGGCTACGAGCAGTACTTC. It specifies CASSLQGAVGYEQYF.

V is TRBV9 and J is TRBJ2-3; 12 bases map to TRBD2. After removal of 4 bases from V and 2 bases from J, the junction contained 14 bases not matched to a gene. This CDR3 spans 19 amino acids. Germline values: CDR1 SGDLS, CDR2 YYNGEE. The CDR3 nucleotides read TGTGCCAGCAGCCCGGTAGGGCTAGCGGGGGGGCTGGCCACAGATACGCAGTATTTT. It specifies CASSPVGLAGGLATDTQYF. Filled out from reference TRBV9 and TRBJ2-3, the complete variable domain reads DSGVTQTPKHLITATGQRVTLRCSPRSGDLSVYWYQQSLDQGLQFLIQYYNGEERAKGNILERFSAQQFPDLHSELNLSSLELGDSALYFCASSPVGLAGGLATDTQYFGPGTRLTVL.

To note about this clone: An end of the junction does not agree with germline; a read error may underlie this. The rearrangement links TRBV27 to TRBJ1-2; 7 nucleotides match TRBD1. Germline loops: CDR1 MNHEY, CDR2 SMNVEV (reference sequence). The CDR3 sequence is 14 residues long. The CDR3: CASRLSGTATGYTF. In DNA form, the CDR3 reads TGTGCCAGCAGGTTATCCGGGACAGCAACCGGCTACACCTTC.

The CDR3 sequence: CASSPARGGFNSPLHF. CDR3 nucleotide sequence: TGTGCCAGCAGCCCCGCAAGAGGGGGTTTCAATTCACCCCTCCACTTT. This chain links TRBV5-8 with TRBJ1-6, with D possibly being TRBD1 (6 bases). The CDR3 is 16 amino acids. Trimming shortened V by 4 bases and J by 7 bases, and 18 bases separated the two germline ends. The germline CDR1 and CDR2 sequences are SGHTS and YDEGEE.

This clone qualifies as medium-sized. The chain employs TRBV14 and TRBJ2-2; D is possibly TRBD1 (6 bases). CDR1 is SGHDN, CDR2 FVKESK, per germline. The CDR3 sequence is 15 residues long. The V and J ends lost 2 bases and 3 bases respectively, with 10 bases between them. CDR3 region: CASSQTGFDTGELFF. CDR3 nucleotide sequence: TGTGCCAGCAGCCAAACAGGGTTCGACACCGGGGAGCTGTTTTTT.

The chain has TRBV7-9 and TRBJ2-6, with a tentative D call TRBD2 (7 bases). Germline V gene sequence: CDR1 SEHNR, CDR2 FQNEAQ (reference sequence). The CDR3 is made up of 16 amino acids. V lost 5 bases and J lost 0, with 11 bases in between. The CDR3, as DNA: TGTGCCAGCAGCGAAAGGGGGGGCTCTGGGGCCAACGTCCTGACTTTC. Its protein is CASSERGGSGANVLTF.

This clone appeared a few times. Here the CDR3 reads CASSQDNAADATQYF. The CDR3 region has the DNA TGTGCCAGCAGCCAAGATAATGCGGCTGACGCGACCCAGTACTTC. The V and J genes are TRBV14 and TRBJ2-5; D is undetermined. Germline lookup yields CDR1 SGHDN and CDR2 FVKESK. This CDR3 contains 15 residues. V lost 0 bases and J 7 bases, leaving 15 bases between the germline ends.

CDR3 sequence (DNA): TGTGCCAGCATAAGTTCCTCCGGGATCCCTGGAGGCTACACCTTC. It encodes CASISSSGIPGGYTF. The chain recombines TRBV6-5 with TRBJ1-2, with D unclear. Germline V gene sequence: CDR1 MNHEY, CDR2 SVGAGI. The CDR3 loop spans 15 amino acids. V was shortened by 7 bases and J by 8 bases, with 23 bases between the two germline ends.

The chain employs TRBV19 and TRBJ2-1, with 9 bases matching TRBD2. CDR1 is LNHDA, CDR2 SQIVND, per germline (reference sequence). V gave up 10 bases and J gave up 4 bases; unmatched junction bases: 8. This CDR3 spans 14 amino acids. CDR3 sequence reads: CATSDLAGYNEQFF. The CDR3 nucleotides read TGTGCCACCAGTGATCTAGCGGGGTACAATGAGCAGTTCTTC.

In its sample, this clone was seen once. V usage is TRBV5-1 and J usage is TRBJ2-5; 9 bases fit TRBD1. The V gene end was trimmed by 6 bases and the J gene end by 2 bases; junction bases not matched to a gene: 8. Germline-derived CDR1 and CDR2 are SGHRS and YFSETQ. The CDR3 sequence is 15 residues long. CDR3 sequence: CASNAGTGSQETQYF. Here the CDR3 DNA reads TGCGCCAGCAACGCCGGGACAGGGTCACAAGAGACCCAGTACTTC.

This sequence joins TRBV7-8 and TRBJ2-2, with 9 bases that match TRBD2. Germline V gene sequence: CDR1 SGHVS, CDR2 FQNEAQ. The CDR3 spans 14 residues. The J segment lost 0 bases and the V segment lost 10 bases, leaving 3 bases of the junction unmatched. The CDR3 sequence: CAIKRGANTGELFF. The CDR3 nucleotides read TGTGCCATAAAGCGGGGGGCGAACACCGGGGAGCTGTTTTTT.

This clone showed up many times. The gene calls are TRBV2 and TRBJ2-2; D gene unclear. The CDR3 is 16 amino acids. V lost 2 bases and J 4 bases, leaving 14 bases between the germline ends. From germline, CDR1 is SNHLY and CDR2 FYNNEI. CDR3 DNA sequence: TGTGCCAGCAGTGAAAACGTCGCGGAAATCACCGGGGAGCTGTTTTTT. This gives the protein CASSENVAEITGELFF.

This sequence joins TRBV7-6 and TRBJ2-2; TRBD1 aligns across 7 bases. The junction had 8 bases not matched to a gene; V was cut back by 5 bases and J by 2 bases. Germline assignment: CDR1 SGHVS and CDR2 FNYEAQ. This CDR3 has 16 residues. The CDR3 DNA follows: TGTGCCAGCAGCCTTGGGACAGCACAAAACACCGGGGAGCTGTTTTTT. The encoded protein is CASSLGTAQNTGELFF.

The genes are TRBV19 and TRBJ2-1; unclear D gene. Deletions cut 8 bases from V and 0 bases from J, with 14 bases between. The CDR3 length is 15 residues. Germline CDR1 LNHDA, CDR2 SQIVND (reference sequence). CDR3 nucleotide sequence: TGTGCCAGTGGTGCTACAGTGAGCTCCTACAATGAGCAGTTCTTC. This gives the protein CASGATVSSYNEQFF.

The genes are TRBV6-6 and TRBJ2-2; possibly TRBD2 for D (6 bases). Germline CDR1 and CDR2: MNHNY and SVGAGI (reference sequence). The CDR3 contains 13 residues. With 11 bases removed from V and 6 bases from J, the gap between germline ends came to 16 bases. Here the CDR3 reads CAETGEGSGELFF. DNA of the CDR3: TGTGCCGAGACGGGGGAAGGATCCGGGGAGCTGTTTTTT.

This chain links TRBV5-6 with TRBJ1-6; maybe TRBD1 (6 bases). The length of the CDR3 is 13 residues. Germline V lookup: CDR1 SGHDT, CDR2 YYEEEE. V gave up 3 bases and J gave up 12 bases, with 13 bases separating them. CDR3 protein: CASSWGTPQPLHF. CDR3 in DNA: TGTGCCAGCAGCTGGGGGACACCACAACCCCTCCACTTT.